Shown below are 26 T cell receptor beta chains from a single sample sequenced in a study of blood T cell repertoires in COVID-19. Method: immunoSEQ multiplex PCR; TCRdb's copy keeps in-frame clones and lacks some. Counted here are roughly 98,000 clones, about 82% occurring once; the ten biggest clones make up roughly 10%. Sequenced material: peripheral blood. These receptor sequences come from a woman aged 65 to 85 with active or convalescent COVID-19.

J is TRBJ1-1 and V is TRBV7-8; TRBD1 matches 7 bases. CDR1 is SGHVS and CDR2 is FQNEAQ in the germline V gene. The CDR3 is 16 residues long. V dropped 1 base and J dropped 2; count of bases not matched to a gene: 7. The CDR3 protein is CASSLDLQGKNTEAFF. The CDR3 DNA follows: TGTGCCAGCAGCTTAGATTTACAGGGGAAAAACACTGAAGCTTTCTTT.

The chain couples TRBV5-4 to TRBJ2-7, with 9 bases matching TRBD2. The CDR3 extends over 16 amino acids. The germline V gene has CDR1 SGHNT and CDR2 YYREEE (reference sequence). Losses at the gene ends were 2 bases for V and 5 bases for J; bases not matched to a gene: 11. CDR3 loop: CASSFPSPGLANEQYF. The CDR3 coding sequence is TGTGCCAGCAGCTTCCCTTCCCCGGGACTAGCCAACGAGCAGTACTTC. Variable domain in full (rest from reference TRBV5-4 and TRBJ2-7): ETGVTQSPTHLIKTRGQQVTLRCSSQSGHNTVSWYQQALGQGPQFIFQYYREEENGRGNFPPRFSGLQFPNYSSELNVNALELDDSALYLCASSFPSPGLANEQYFGPGTRLTVT.

The chain combines TRBV5-1 with TRBJ2-1, with a weak D call TRBD2 (6 bases). Germline CDR1 reads SGHRS; CDR2 reads YFSETQ. This CDR3 comprises 13 residues. V dropped 4 bases and J dropped 9 bases, with 14 bases sitting between them. CDR3 sequence (DNA): TGCGCCAGCAGCCTGGGGCGGGGTTTTGAGCAGTTCTTC. It specifies CASSLGRGFEQFF.

The chain has TRBV2 and TRBJ2-2, with D perhaps matching TRBD1 (5 bases). The CDR3 covers 13 residues. The germline V gene encodes CDR1 SNHLY and CDR2 FYNNEI. Trimming left V 8 bases short and J 0 bases short, with 7 bases between. This CDR3 is CASSRANTGELFF. The CDR3, as DNA: TGTGCCAGCTCCAGGGCGAACACCGGGGAGCTGTTTTTT.

V gene TRBV5-6 combines with J gene TRBJ2-7, with 11 nucleotides matching TRBD1. Trimming took 4 bases from V and 7 from J; bases not matched to a gene: 10. This CDR3 contains 15 residues. Per germline, CDR1 SGHDT and CDR2 YYEEEE. CDR3 sequence reads: CASSRLGQGAVEQYF. DNA of the CDR3: TGTGCCAGCAGCCGTTTAGGACAGGGGGCAGTTGAGCAGTACTTC. The complete variable domain, with remaining parts taken from reference TRBV5-6 and TRBJ2-7, reads DAGVTQSPTHLIKTRGQQVTLRCSPKSGHDTVSWYQQALGQGPQFIFQYYEEEERQRGNFPDRFSGHQFPNYSSELNVNALLLGDSALYLCASSRLGQGAVEQYFGPGTRLTVT.

In this sample, this clone turned up a few times. The V and J genes are TRBV18 and TRBJ2-2, with D uncertain. The V end lost 3 bases, the J end lost 4 bases, and 3 bases lay between the germline ends. The germline gives CDR1 KGHSH, CDR2 LQKENI. The CDR3 runs 12 residues. The CDR3 loop reads CASSPITGELFF. The CDR3 DNA is TGTGCCAGCTCACCCATCACCGGGGAGCTGTTTTTT. Based on the CDR3 plus reference TRBV18 and TRBJ2-2, the full variable domain is NAGVMQNPRHLVRRRGQEARLRCSPMKGHSHVYWYRQLPEEGLKFMVYLQKENIIDESGMPKERFSAEFPKEGPSILRIQQVVRGDSAAYFCASSPITGELFFGEGSRLTVL.

The chain carries TRBV25-1 and TRBJ1-2; 7 bases align to TRBD1. J was trimmed by 5 bases and V by 4 bases; bases with no gene match: 7. The CDR3 runs 14 residues. Germline V gene data show CDR1 as MGHDK and CDR2 as SYGVNS. This CDR3 reads CASSGNRGEYGYTF. The CDR3 DNA sequence: TGTGCCAGCAGTGGAAACAGGGGAGAGTATGGCTACACCTTC.

The genes are TRBV5-1 and TRBJ2-2, with 11 bases aligning to TRBD1. V shed 1 base and J 6 bases; nucleotides not matched to a gene: 5. Germline V gene sequence: CDR1 SGHRS, CDR2 YFSETQ. CDR3 size: 16 residues. Here the CDR3 reads CASSLIPGQGAGELFF. The DNA of the CDR3 is TGCGCCAGCAGCTTGATTCCGGGACAGGGGGCCGGGGAGCTGTTTTTT. Full variable domain (outside the CDR3, taken from reference TRBV5-1 and TRBJ2-2): KAGVTQTPRYLIKTRGQQVTLSCSPISGHRSVSWYQQTPGQGLQFLFEYFSETQRNKGNFPGRFSGRQFSNSRSEMNVSTLELGDSALYLCASSLIPGQGAGELFFGEGSRLTVL.

The chain recombines TRBV15 with TRBJ1-3; 7 bases are shared with TRBD1. Germline V gene lookup returns CDR1 LNHNV and CDR2 YYDKDF (reference sequence). Germline trimming cut 0 bases from V and 2 bases from J; bases unmatched to any gene: 4. The CDR3 length is 16 residues. The DNA of the CDR3 is TGTGCCACCAGCAGAGATCAGGGGGTGCCTGGAAACACCATATATTTT. This sequence encodes CATSRDQGVPGNTIYF. The whole variable domain, remainder taken from reference TRBV15 and TRBJ1-3, is DAMVIQNPRYQVTQFGKPVTLSCSQTLNHNVMYWYQQKSSQAPKLLFHYYDKDFNNEADTPDNFQSRRPNTSFCFLDIRSPGLGDTAMYLCATSRDQGVPGNTIYFGEGSWLTVV.

The V gene is TRBV5-6, the J gene TRBJ1-2; unclear D gene. This CDR3 has 16 residues. V lost 0 bases and J 2 bases, leaving 14 bases between the germline ends. The V gene's germline CDR1 is SGHDT and CDR2 YYEEEE. Here the CDR3 reads CASSLAVSGRNYGYTF. CDR3 bases: TGTGCCAGCAGCTTGGCCGTCAGCGGCAGAAACTATGGCTACACCTTC.

The chain joins TRBV9 to TRBJ1-6; 7 bases are shared with TRBD1. Germline values: CDR1 SGDLS, CDR2 YYNGEE. V shed 2 bases, J shed 7 bases, and the junction held 6 bases outside the gene matches. The CDR3 is 15 residues long. In nucleotides, the CDR3 is TGTGCCAGCAGCGTGGCCGGGACAGAGAATTCACCCCTCCACTTT. As protein: CASSVAGTENSPLHF.

This chain links TRBV2 with TRBJ2-2; TRBD1 matches 7 bases. Trimming took 5 bases from V and 6 from J; bases not matched to a gene: 6. The CDR3 consists of 14 residues. The germline V gene has CDR1 SNHLY and CDR2 FYNNEI. CDR3 nucleotide sequence: TGTGCCAGCAGTCCGCGACAGGGACCCGGGGAGCTGTTTTTT. Amino acids: CASSPRQGPGELFF.

This clone has a handful of counts. The chain has TRBV5-5 and TRBJ2-3; weak D call: TRBD1 (6 bases). The V gene's germline CDR1 is SGHKS and CDR2 YYEKEE (reference sequence). Trimming took off 2 bases at V and 8 bases at J, with 18 bases between the two ends. CDR3 size: 15 residues. CDR3 sequence (DNA): TGTGCCAGCAGCTTTTACGGACAGACCTCAGTTACGCAGTATTTT. Amino acids: CASSFYGQTSVTQYF.

The genes are TRBV2 and TRBJ2-5, with D maybe TRBD1 (6 bases). The V end was cut by 9 bases, the J end by 4 bases, with 15 bases between. The CDR3 is 13 residues long. Looked up from germline, CDR1 is SNHLY and CDR2 is FYNNEI. The CDR3 spells CARTGVEGETQYF. CDR3 sequence (DNA): TGTGCCAGGACAGGAGTTGAGGGAGAGACCCAGTACTTC.

The chain joins TRBV24-1 to TRBJ2-2; 7 bases are a match to TRBD1. The CDR3 is 14 residues long. With V trimmed by 9 bases and J by 1 base, 4 bases remained unmatched. Per the germline V gene, CDR1 is KGHDR and CDR2 is SFDVKD. This CDR3 reads CATGRQGNTGELFF. The CDR3 DNA sequence: TGTGCCACCGGGAGACAGGGGAACACCGGGGAGCTGTTTTTT.

This rearrangement joins TRBV2 to TRBJ1-5; 8 positions match TRBD1. Per germline, CDR1 SNHLY and CDR2 FYNNEI. The ends lost 7 bases at V and 3 bases at J; junction bases unmatched: 2. This CDR3 region has 13 residues. CDR3 sequence (DNA): TGTGCCAGCATGGGACAGGTCAATCAGCCCCAGCATTTT. Translation: CASMGQVNQPQHF.

This clone turned up a few times. CDR3 protein: CASSQSSDSPGYTF. The CDR3 DNA sequence: TGCGCCAGCAGCCAATCTTCTGACAGTCCTGGCTACACCTTC. The chain combines TRBV4-1 with TRBJ1-2, with TRBD1 as a possible D gene (5 bases). The ends were cut back, 2 bases at V and 7 bases at J, with 14 bases in the middle. CDR1 and CDR2 (germline): MGHRA, YSYEKL. The CDR3 runs 14 residues.

The V and J genes are TRBV10-3 and TRBJ2-3, with TRBD2 as a possible D gene (6 bases). Trimming shortened V by 4 bases and J by 2 bases, and 10 bases separated the two germline ends. The CDR3 sequence is 14 residues long. From germline, CDR1 is ENHRY and CDR2 SYGVKD. DNA of the CDR3: TGTGCCATCAGTGGGGGACTCAACACAGATACGCAGTATTTT. Translating gives CAISGGLNTDTQYF.

This clone was seen only a few times. The chain links TRBV2 to TRBJ2-5; 10 bases align to TRBD1. The CDR3 has 15 amino acids. From germline, CDR1 is SNHLY and CDR2 FYNNEI. The V gene end was trimmed by 11 bases and the J gene end by 2 bases; junction bases not matched to a gene: 11. CDR3 nucleotide sequence: TGTGCCGCCAGTTGGAGGGGACAGGGGCAAGAGACCCAGTACTTC. Its protein is CAASWRGQGQETQYF.

The chain combines TRBV6-5 with TRBJ2-1; no reliable D call. Germline values: CDR1 MNHEY, CDR2 SVGAGI. The length of the CDR3 is 12 residues. Trimming removed 6 bases from V and 2 bases from J, with 5 bases in between. CDR3 nucleotide sequence: TGTGCCAGCAGCCGAGCCTACAATGAGCAGTTCTTC. It yields the protein CASSRAYNEQFF.

The V gene is TRBV28, the J gene TRBJ1-2; 7 bases are shared with TRBD1. The CDR3 has 14 residues. The J segment lost 5 bases and the V segment lost 5 bases, leaving 8 bases of the junction unmatched. In germline, CDR1 is MDHEN, CDR2 SYDVKM. The CDR3 region is CASSPPAGGYGYTF. In DNA form, the CDR3 reads TGTGCCAGCAGTCCCCCGGCAGGGGGGTATGGCTACACCTTC.

The chain carries TRBV4-2 and TRBJ1-2; 10 positions agree with TRBD1. There are 14 residues in the CDR3. V was pared by 4 bases and J by 4 bases, with 3 bases of the junction left unmatched. Germline V gives CDR1 LGHNA, CDR2 YNFKEQ. CDR3 sequence reads: CASSPDRGGYGYTF. The CDR3 DNA sequence: TGTGCCAGCAGCCCGGACAGGGGGGGCTATGGCTACACCTTC.

This clone has more than one count but fewer than ten. The chain employs TRBV25-1 and TRBJ1-1, with 9 positions matching TRBD1. Germline V gene sequence: CDR1 MGHDK, CDR2 SYGVNS. V was clipped by 3 bases and J by 1 base; unmatched bases: 6. This CDR3 spans 16 amino acids. CDR3 sequence (DNA): TGTGCCAGCAGTGAGGGACAGGGTGTGGGGAACACTGAAGCTTTCTTT. Encoded protein: CASSEGQGVGNTEAFF.

V gene TRBV2 combines with J gene TRBJ2-2; TRBD2 aligns across 11 bases. J was trimmed by 6 bases and V by 4 bases; bases with no gene match: 4. The CDR3 has 15 residues. Germline CDR1 and CDR2: SNHLY and FYNNEI. The CDR3 is CASSALAGGPGELFF. For the CDR3, the DNA is TGTGCCAGCAGTGCGCTAGCGGGGGGTCCCGGGGAGCTGTTTTTT.

The gene calls are TRBV7-2 and TRBJ2-5, with 9 bases aligning to TRBD2. The CDR3 is 14 residues long. V shed 5 bases, J shed 5 bases, and the junction held 6 bases outside the gene matches. Germline lookup yields CDR1 SGHTA and CDR2 FQGNSA. This CDR3 is CASSLGLAGETQYF. CDR3 bases: TGTGCCAGCAGCCTGGGACTAGCTGGTGAGACCCAGTACTTC.

The genes are TRBV10-3 and TRBJ2-7, with TRBD1 matching over 7 bases. The V gene end was trimmed by 10 bases and the J gene end by 3 bases; junction bases not matched to a gene: 9. Germline assignment: CDR1 ENHRY and CDR2 SYGVKD. The CDR3 contains 13 residues. For the CDR3, the DNA is TGTGCCACTACGACAGGGAGTTTCTACGAGCAGTACTTC. Translated: CATTTGSFYEQYF.